The present TCR beta chain was sequenced within a study of blood T cells in healthy people across ages. The sample providers were healthy Caucasian people from Russia, aged roughly 6 to 95. Per sample, a minimum of 6 million PBMCs were isolated. Study-wide results and caveats: Observed TCR beta diversity per million T cells went down as age went up. This fall followed a roughly linear course with age.

Of note for this clonotype: Its antigen is unknown.

With a J-beta primer mix and a sample-barcoded 5' primer, a second PCR ran about 6 to 11 cycles. Each cDNA molecule, via a template-switch adaptor with 12 random nucleotides, was tagged. Via MiXCR, TCRdb re-called the 5' RACE reads, giving one row per CDR3 protein. The top ten clones hold less than 15% of a sample with about a million distinct CDR3 sequences, 35% to 45% of them seen once. Sequencing was carried out using blood. This TCR derives from a man between 18 and 35 years old in good health.

Here the CDR3 reads CASNPDGGTEAFF. The CDR3, as DNA: TGTGCCAGCAACCCCGATGGAGGGACTGAAGCTTTCTTT. The rearrangement links TRBV3-1 to TRBJ1-1; D is unresolved. This CDR3 region has 13 residues. The germline V gene encodes CDR1 LGHDT and CDR2 YNNKEL (reference sequence). Trimming pared 7 bases from V and 5 bases from J, leaving 14 bases between.